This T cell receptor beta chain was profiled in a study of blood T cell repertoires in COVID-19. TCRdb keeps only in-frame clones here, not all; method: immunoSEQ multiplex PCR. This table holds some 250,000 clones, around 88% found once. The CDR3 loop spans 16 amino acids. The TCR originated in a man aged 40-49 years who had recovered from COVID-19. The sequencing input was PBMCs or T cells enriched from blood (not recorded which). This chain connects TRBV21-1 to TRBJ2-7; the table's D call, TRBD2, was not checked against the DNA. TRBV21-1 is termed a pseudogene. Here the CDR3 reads CASGLAGDVLSLEQYF. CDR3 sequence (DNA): TGTGCCAGCGGACTAGCGGGAGATGTCTTAAGTCTGGAGCAGTACTTC.